These T cell receptor beta chains were read from a single sample in a study of blood T cell repertoires in COVID-19. Only in-frame clones appear in the TCRdb table, and some are missing; sequencing was by immunoSEQ multiplex PCR. Of about 120,000 clones in the sample, just under 85% were seen once. Sequenced: peripheral blood. These receptors were collected from a man in his 70s with active or convalescent COVID-19. The CDR3 runs from the conserved cysteine through the conserved F or W. The order of the fields is D gene, J gene, V gene, clone size, CDR3 DNA, CDR3 protein. A D gene is named only where the DNA matches it firmly. For some rows the clone size is stated as once, few or many, or as a class when expanded; others skip it.

D: TRBD1; J: TRBJ2-1; V: TRBV4-2; size: NA; DNA: TGTGCCAGCAGCCAAAGGACAGGGAGCTACAATGAGCAGTTCTTC; CDR3: CASSQRTGSYNEQFF
D: TRBD2; J: TRBJ2-5; V: TRBV2; size: NA; DNA: TGTGCCAGCAGTGTCGGGAGGGGGGAGACCCAGTACTTC; CDR3: CASSVGRGETQYF
D: NA; J: TRBJ1-1; V: TRBV19; size: NA; DNA: TGTGCCAGTAGTATGTATACGGTGAACACTGAAGCTTTCTTT; CDR3: CASSMYTVNTEAFF
D: NA; J: TRBJ1-5; V: TRBV2; size: NA; DNA: TGTGCCAGCGGGCGGGGGGGACAGCCCCAGCATTTT; CDR3: CASGRGGQPQHF
D: NA; J: TRBJ1-1; V: TRBV7-3; size: NA; DNA: TGTGCCAGCAGCTTAGATCCTCAGGCTGAAGCTTTCTTT; CDR3: CASSLDPQAEAFF
D: NA; J: TRBJ2-7; V: TRBV6-5; size: NA; DNA: TGTGCCAGCAGTTACGGACAGAGCTCCTACGAGCAGTACTTC; CDR3: CASSYGQSSYEQYF
D: TRBD1; J: TRBJ1-2; V: TRBV5-1; size: NA; DNA: TGCGCCAGCAGGGGACAGGGGGCATCCTATGGCTACACCTTC; CDR3: CASRGQGASYGYTF
D: TRBD1; J: TRBJ1-5; V: TRBV4-3; size: NA; DNA: TGCGCCAGCAGCCAAGCTTGGACAGGTAGTAATCAGCCCCAGCATTTT; CDR3: CASSQAWTGSNQPQHF
D: NA; J: TRBJ1-4; V: TRBV19; size: NA; DNA: TGTGCCAGTAGTATGGGCAGATATGAAAAACTGTTTTTT; CDR3: CASSMGRYEKLFF
D: NA; J: TRBJ1-5; V: TRBV28; size: few; DNA: TGTGCCAGCAGCCTCGGGGGAGGAAGTCAGCCCCAGCATTTT; CDR3: CASSLGGGSQPQHF
D: TRBD2; J: TRBJ2-3; V: TRBV9; size: NA; DNA: TGTGCCAGCAGCGTCCTATTAGCGGGAGATACGCAGTATTTT; CDR3: CASSVLLAGDTQYF
D: TRBD1; J: TRBJ1-6; V: TRBV5-1; size: NA; DNA: TGCGCCAGCAGCGGCGGGACAGAGAGTTCACCCCTCCACTTT; CDR3: CASSGGTESSPLHF
D: TRBD1; J: TRBJ2-7; V: TRBV27; size: NA; DNA: TGTGCCAGCAGCCGGACAGGAAGCTACGAGCAGTACTTC; CDR3: CASSRTGSYEQYF
D: TRBD1; J: TRBJ1-1; V: TRBV9; size: NA; DNA: TGTGCCAGCAGCGTAGCCCCATCTACAGGGGGCGTAGGCACTGAAGCTTTCTTT; CDR3: CASSVAPSTGGVGTEAFF
D: TRBD1; J: TRBJ2-3; V: TRBV4-2; size: NA; DNA: TGTGCCAGCAGCCTCGACAGGGGTTTCACAGATACGCAGTATTTT; CDR3: CASSLDRGFTDTQYF
D: NA; J: TRBJ1-1; V: TRBV15; size: NA; DNA: TGTGCCACCAGCAGAAGGGACCCCGGGGGAGCTTTCTTT; CDR3: CATSRRDPGGAFF
D: TRBD2; J: TRBJ2-1; V: TRBV6-5; size: NA; DNA: TGTGCCAGCAGTTCGCAGCCTAGCGGGGGGGCTAATGAGCAGTTCTTC; CDR3: CASSSQPSGGANEQFF
D: NA; J: TRBJ2-7; V: TRBV5-5; size: NA; DNA: TGTGCCAGCAGCTTGCAGGGGACGGTTTATGAGCAGTACTTC; CDR3: CASSLQGTVYEQYF
D: NA; J: TRBJ1-4; V: TRBV5-1; size: NA; DNA: TGCGCCAGCAGCTTGGGGGGCCTCGGTGAAAAACTGTTTTTT; CDR3: CASSLGGLGEKLFF
D: TRBD2; J: TRBJ2-7; V: TRBV10-3; size: NA; DNA: TGTGCCATCAGTCAGGGCGCGGGAGGTGCCTACGAGCAGTACTTC; CDR3: CAISQGAGGAYEQYF
D: NA; J: TRBJ1-2; V: TRBV5-6; size: NA; DNA: TGTGCCAGCAGCTCCAGGGGTAACTATGGCTACACCTTC; CDR3: CASSSRGNYGYTF
D: NA; J: TRBJ1-2; V: TRBV6-5; size: NA; DNA: TGTGCCAGCGACCGGGACTCATATGGCTACACCTTC; CDR3: CASDRDSYGYTF
D: NA; J: TRBJ2-7; V: TRBV11-2; size: once; DNA: TGTGCCAGCAGCTTAGTACAGAGCTACGAGCAGTACTTC; CDR3: CASSLVQSYEQYF
D: NA; J: TRBJ2-6; V: TRBV18; size: once; DNA: TGTGCCAGCTCACCAGGCAGTCCCTCTGGGGCCAACGTCCTGACTTTC; CDR3: CASSPGSPSGANVLTF
D: TRBD1; J: TRBJ2-7; V: TRBV6-5; size: NA; DNA: TGTGCCAGCAACACAAGGGACAGGGGGGCCTACGAGCAGTACTTC; CDR3: CASNTRDRGAYEQYF
D: TRBD1; J: TRBJ1-5; V: TRBV18; size: NA; DNA: TGTGCCAGCTCACCACAAAAGGGGGCGACTCAGCCCCAGCATTTT; CDR3: CASSPQKGATQPQHF
D: TRBD1; J: TRBJ1-4; V: TRBV5-4; size: NA; DNA: TGTGCCAGCAGCTTCTCCCTGGACAGGGGAGCTAATGAAAAACTGTTTTTT; CDR3: CASSFSLDRGANEKLFF
D: TRBD2; J: TRBJ2-3; V: TRBV18; size: NA; DNA: TGTGCCAGCTCACCCCAGGCGGGAGGGCTAACAGATACGCAGTATTTT; CDR3: CASSPQAGGLTDTQYF